A selection of T cell receptor beta chains follows, all from one sample in a study of T-cell memory formation after mild COVID-19. TCRdb redid the calling of the 5' RACE reads with MiXCR, one entry per CDR3 protein. This sample yields 130,000 to 150,000 distinct CDR3 sequences, of which 15% to 20% are seen a single time; approximately 2.4% belongs to the top ten. The sequencing sample was made of PBMCs or a T cell subset sorted from them (not recorded which). The receptor source for this set is an adult woman who had mild COVID-19 (a few samples of this study predate the infection). Cell type and time point are not known. CDR3s include the opening cysteine and the closing phenylalanine or tryptophan. The order of the fields is J gene, clone size, V gene, D gene, CDR3 DNA, CDR3 protein. The D gene is left open where the match is weak. Clone size is shown for a subset of rows, as once, few, many or a class of expanded clone.

j_call: TRBJ1-6; clone_size: -; v_call: TRBV9; d_call: TRBD1; cdr3_nt: TGTGCCAGCAGCGCCAGTGACAGGGTTCAATCACCCCTCCACTTT; cdr3_aa: CASSASDRVQSPLHF
j_call: TRBJ1-1; clone_size: few; v_call: TRBV7-2; d_call: TRBD1; cdr3_nt: TGTGCCAGCAGCTTAGGTGGCGACAGGGTGGGCTCCGAAGCTTTCTTT; cdr3_aa: CASSLGGDRVGSEAFF
j_call: TRBJ2-3; clone_size: few; v_call: TRBV19; d_call: -; cdr3_nt: TGTGCCAGTAACACCGGGCCCCTCAATACGCAGTATTTT; cdr3_aa: CASNTGPLNTQYF
j_call: TRBJ2-6; clone_size: -; v_call: TRBV5-1; d_call: TRBD2; cdr3_nt: TGCGCCAGCAGCCCAGGGACTAGCGGAAACTCTGGGGCCAACGTCCTGACTTTC; cdr3_aa: CASSPGTSGNSGANVLTF
j_call: TRBJ2-1; clone_size: many; v_call: TRBV18; d_call: -; cdr3_nt: TGTGCCAGCTCACCACCGGGGGTCGGGGAGCAGTTCTTC; cdr3_aa: CASSPPGVGEQFF
j_call: TRBJ1-2; clone_size: -; v_call: TRBV29-1; d_call: -; cdr3_nt: TGCAGCGTTGAAGACCCAGGGGAAGGCTACACCTTC; cdr3_aa: CSVEDPGEGYTF
j_call: TRBJ1-2; clone_size: many; v_call: TRBV12-3/TRBV12-4; d_call: -; cdr3_nt: TGTGCCAGCAGTTTTGAGCCCGGGACACTCGGCTACACCTTC; cdr3_aa: CASSFEPGTLGYTF
j_call: TRBJ2-5; clone_size: -; v_call: TRBV24-1; d_call: TRBD2; cdr3_nt: TGTGCCACCATCACTAGCGGGGGGGCCGTGGAAGAGACCCAGTACTTC; cdr3_aa: CATITSGGAVEETQYF
j_call: TRBJ2-7; clone_size: -; v_call: TRBV7-2; d_call: -; cdr3_nt: TGTGCCAGCAGCCCTAGCTACCAAACTGGGTCCTACGAGCAGTACTTC; cdr3_aa: CASSPSYQTGSYEQYF
j_call: TRBJ1-4; clone_size: -; v_call: TRBV12-3/TRBV12-4; d_call: -; cdr3_nt: TGTGCCAGCAGTTTTGGGGGTAGGGCTAATGAAAAACTGTTTTTT; cdr3_aa: CASSFGGRANEKLFF
j_call: TRBJ1-1; clone_size: few; v_call: TRBV6-6; d_call: -; cdr3_nt: TGTGCCAGCAGTGACTCGAGGAGTCGCACTGAAGCTTTCTTT; cdr3_aa: CASSDSRSRTEAFF
j_call: TRBJ1-5; clone_size: -; v_call: TRBV5-1; d_call: -; cdr3_nt: TGCGCCAGCAGCGGTGACGGAAATCAGCCCCAGCATTTT; cdr3_aa: CASSGDGNQPQHF
j_call: TRBJ2-1; clone_size: few; v_call: TRBV20-1; d_call: -; cdr3_nt: TGCAGTGCCAAGTGGCGCGTTACCAATGAGCAGTTCTTC; cdr3_aa: CSAKWRVTNEQFF
j_call: TRBJ1-1; clone_size: -; v_call: TRBV7-9; d_call: TRBD1; cdr3_nt: TGTGCCAGCAGCTCGGACAGGTGGAACACTGAAGCTTTCTTT; cdr3_aa: CASSSDRWNTEAFF
j_call: TRBJ1-1; clone_size: -; v_call: TRBV7-9; d_call: -; cdr3_nt: TGTGCCAGCAGCTTAAAGCCGAGGACCCGGGGTTGGACTGAAGCTTTCTTT; cdr3_aa: CASSLKPRTRGWTEAFF
j_call: TRBJ2-1; clone_size: -; v_call: TRBV20-1; d_call: TRBD2; cdr3_nt: TGCAGTGCTAGATACCGGACTAGCGGGAGTTTAGGAAATGAGCAGTTCTTC; cdr3_aa: CSARYRTSGSLGNEQFF
j_call: TRBJ1-1; clone_size: few; v_call: TRBV6-2/TRBV6-3; d_call: TRBD1; cdr3_nt: TGTGCCAGCAGTTATTACATTCAGGGGGCAGTCACTGAAGCTTTCTTT; cdr3_aa: CASSYYIQGAVTEAFF
j_call: TRBJ2-7; clone_size: few; v_call: TRBV9; d_call: -; cdr3_nt: TGTGCCAGCAGCAGCGACTTGACCTACGAGCAGTACTTC; cdr3_aa: CASSSDLTYEQYF
j_call: TRBJ2-1; clone_size: -; v_call: TRBV4-3; d_call: -; cdr3_nt: TGCGCCAGCAGCCGGACGGACAATGAGCAGTTCTTC; cdr3_aa: CASSRTDNEQFF
j_call: TRBJ1-4; clone_size: many; v_call: TRBV7-3; d_call: -; cdr3_nt: TGTGCCAGCAGCTGGGGGCCGGGTGAAAAACTGTTTTTT; cdr3_aa: CASSWGPGEKLFF
j_call: TRBJ2-3; clone_size: -; v_call: TRBV10-3; d_call: -; cdr3_nt: TGTGCCATCAGTGTGGAGGGAATCACAGATACGCAGTATTTT; cdr3_aa: CAISVEGITDTQYF
j_call: TRBJ1-6; clone_size: -; v_call: TRBV20-1; d_call: -; cdr3_nt: TGCAGTGCTAGCCCCAGTGTGGGTTCGGGTTCACCCCTCCACTTT; cdr3_aa: CSASPSVGSGSPLHF
j_call: TRBJ2-5; clone_size: -; v_call: TRBV20-1; d_call: TRBD2; cdr3_nt: TGCAGTGCTGAGCGGGAGGGCCAAGAGACCCAGTACTTC; cdr3_aa: CSAEREGQETQYF
j_call: TRBJ2-2; clone_size: -; v_call: TRBV24-1; d_call: -; cdr3_nt: TGTGCCACCAGTTCCTCAGGACGCCGAGGGCTGTTTTTT; cdr3_aa: CATSSSGRRGLFF
j_call: TRBJ1-1; clone_size: few; v_call: TRBV3-1; d_call: TRBD1; cdr3_nt: TGTGCCAGCAGCCCGCGACAGGGGGCTGAAGCTTTCTTT; cdr3_aa: CASSPRQGAEAFF
j_call: TRBJ1-1; clone_size: few; v_call: TRBV12-5; d_call: -; cdr3_nt: TGTGCTAGTAAGGGGCAGGCGAACACTGAAGCTTTCTTT; cdr3_aa: CASKGQANTEAFF
j_call: TRBJ2-2; clone_size: few; v_call: TRBV5-6; d_call: TRBD1; cdr3_nt: TGTGCCAGCAGCTTGGCTGTGGGGGGACAGGTCACCCACACCGGGGAGCTGTTTTTT; cdr3_aa: CASSLAVGGQVTHTGELFF
j_call: TRBJ2-7; clone_size: few; v_call: TRBV29-1; d_call: -; cdr3_nt: TGCAGCGTTGTTGGGGTCCTGGGGGGTTTCCACGAGCAGTACTTC; cdr3_aa: CSVVGVLGGFHEQYF
j_call: TRBJ2-1; clone_size: -; v_call: TRBV12-3/TRBV12-4; d_call: -; cdr3_nt: TGTGCCAGCAGTCCCAGGGGAGATAACAATGAGCAGTTCTTC; cdr3_aa: CASSPRGDNNEQFF
j_call: TRBJ2-3; clone_size: -; v_call: TRBV7-9; d_call: -; cdr3_nt: TGTGCCAGCAGCTTACTAGCCCTCAGCACAGATACGCAGTATTTT; cdr3_aa: CASSLLALSTDTQYF
j_call: TRBJ2-5; clone_size: few; v_call: TRBV12-3/TRBV12-4; d_call: -; cdr3_nt: TGTGCCAGCAGGGTAGGGCTAGAAGAGACCCAGTACTTC; cdr3_aa: CASRVGLEETQYF
j_call: TRBJ2-5; clone_size: few; v_call: TRBV2; d_call: TRBD2; cdr3_nt: TGTGCCAGCGGACTAGCGGGAGTCGGTGGGACCCAGTACTTC; cdr3_aa: CASGLAGVGGTQYF
j_call: TRBJ2-3; clone_size: few; v_call: TRBV4-2; d_call: TRBD1; cdr3_nt: TGTGCCAGCAGCCGAGACAGGGATCGAGATACGCAGTATTTT; cdr3_aa: CASSRDRDRDTQYF
j_call: TRBJ2-7; clone_size: many; v_call: TRBV7-9; d_call: TRBD2; cdr3_nt: TGTGCCAGCAGCCGTAGCGGGGGGGCCTCCTACGAGCAGTACTTC; cdr3_aa: CASSRSGGASYEQYF
j_call: TRBJ1-5; clone_size: -; v_call: TRBV5-1; d_call: TRBD1; cdr3_nt: TGCGCCAGCAGTTCAGGACAGGGAGGGAATCAGCCCCAGCATTTT; cdr3_aa: CASSSGQGGNQPQHF
j_call: TRBJ2-3; clone_size: -; v_call: TRBV24-1; d_call: TRBD1; cdr3_nt: TGTGCCACCAGTGATCGAAATACAGGGGAAGCGCAGTATTTT; cdr3_aa: CATSDRNTGEAQYF
j_call: TRBJ2-2; clone_size: -; v_call: TRBV6-5; d_call: TRBD1; cdr3_nt: TGTGCCACCACGACAGGGGGCCCGCGCACCGGGGAGCTGTTTTTT; cdr3_aa: CATTTGGPRTGELFF
j_call: TRBJ2-5; clone_size: -; v_call: TRBV6-1; d_call: -; cdr3_nt: TGTGCCAGCAGTCATACACGAACCGGGGAGACCCAGTACTTC; cdr3_aa: CASSHTRTGETQYF
j_call: TRBJ2-7; clone_size: medium-sized; v_call: TRBV5-1; d_call: -; cdr3_nt: TGCGCCAGCAGCTTGGCCGGATCGAGGGAGCAGTACTTC; cdr3_aa: CASSLAGSREQYF
j_call: TRBJ2-5; clone_size: -; v_call: TRBV7-2; d_call: TRBD1; cdr3_nt: TGTGCCAGCAGCCCCCGAGACAGGGCTGTTGAGACCCAGTACTTC; cdr3_aa: CASSPRDRAVETQYF